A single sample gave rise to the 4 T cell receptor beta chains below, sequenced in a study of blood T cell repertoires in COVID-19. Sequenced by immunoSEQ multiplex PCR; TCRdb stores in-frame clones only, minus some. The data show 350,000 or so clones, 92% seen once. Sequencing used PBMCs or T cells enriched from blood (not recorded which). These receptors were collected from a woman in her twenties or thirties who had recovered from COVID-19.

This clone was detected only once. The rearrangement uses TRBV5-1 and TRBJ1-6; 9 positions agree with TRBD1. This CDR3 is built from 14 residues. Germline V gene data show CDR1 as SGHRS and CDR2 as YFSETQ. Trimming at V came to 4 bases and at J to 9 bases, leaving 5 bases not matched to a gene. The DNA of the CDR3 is TGCGCCAGCAGCCGGGACAGGGCCCCTTCACCCCTCCACTTT. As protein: CASSRDRAPSPLHF.

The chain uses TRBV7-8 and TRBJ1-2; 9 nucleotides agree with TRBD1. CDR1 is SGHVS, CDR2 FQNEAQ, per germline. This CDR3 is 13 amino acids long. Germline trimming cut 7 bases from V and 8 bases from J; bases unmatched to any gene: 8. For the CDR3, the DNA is TGTGCCAGCACCCCAACCGGGACAGGGGGCTACACCTTC. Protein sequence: CASTPTGTGGYTF.

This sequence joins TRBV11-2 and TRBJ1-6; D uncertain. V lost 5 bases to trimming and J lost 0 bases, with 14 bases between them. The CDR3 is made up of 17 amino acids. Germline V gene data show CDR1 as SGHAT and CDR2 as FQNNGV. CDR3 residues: CASSTELGSSYNSPLHF. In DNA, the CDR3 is TGTGCCAGCAGCACCGAACTGGGGAGCTCCTATAATTCACCCCTCCACTTT.

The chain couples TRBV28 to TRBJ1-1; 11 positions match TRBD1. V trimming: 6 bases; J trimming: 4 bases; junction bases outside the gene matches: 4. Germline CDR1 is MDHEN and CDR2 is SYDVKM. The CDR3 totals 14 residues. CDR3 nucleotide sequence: TGTGCCAGCAGAAGGACAGGGGGCTTCACTGAAGCTTTCTTT. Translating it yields CASRRTGGFTEAFF.